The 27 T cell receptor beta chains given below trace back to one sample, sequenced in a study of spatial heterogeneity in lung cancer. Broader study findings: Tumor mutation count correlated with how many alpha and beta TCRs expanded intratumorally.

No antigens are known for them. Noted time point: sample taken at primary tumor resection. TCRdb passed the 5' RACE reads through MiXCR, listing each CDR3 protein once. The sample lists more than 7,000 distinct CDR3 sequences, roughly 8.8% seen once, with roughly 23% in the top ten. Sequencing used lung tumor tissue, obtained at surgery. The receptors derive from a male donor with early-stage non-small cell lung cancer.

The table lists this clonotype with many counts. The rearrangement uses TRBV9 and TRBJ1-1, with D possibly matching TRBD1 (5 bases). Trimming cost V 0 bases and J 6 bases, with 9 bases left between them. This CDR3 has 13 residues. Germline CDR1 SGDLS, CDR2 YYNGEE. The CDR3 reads CASSVGRGAEAFF. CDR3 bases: TGTGCCAGCAGCGTAGGGAGGGGAGCTGAAGCTTTCTTT.

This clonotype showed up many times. The CDR3: CASSDQGLNTEAFF. The CDR3 DNA sequence: TGTGCCAGCTCAGACCAGGGCTTGAACACTGAAGCTTTCTTT. This chain links TRBV11-1 with TRBJ1-1; maybe TRBD1 (5 bases). This CDR3 is built from 14 residues. Trimming shortened V by 8 bases and J by 0 bases, and 13 bases separated the two germline ends. Per the germline V gene, CDR1 is SGHAT and CDR2 is FQDESV (reference sequence).

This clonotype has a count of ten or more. CDR3 in DNA: TGCAGCGTTGATGGCCTAGCGGGAGCCACAGATACGCAGTATTTT. Protein sequence: CSVDGLAGATDTQYF. This rearrangement joins TRBV29-1 to TRBJ2-3, with TRBD2 identical over 10 bases. V gave up 3 bases and J gave up 2 bases; unmatched junction bases: 5. Germline CDR1 is SQVTM and CDR2 is ANQGSEA. This CDR3 comprises 15 residues.

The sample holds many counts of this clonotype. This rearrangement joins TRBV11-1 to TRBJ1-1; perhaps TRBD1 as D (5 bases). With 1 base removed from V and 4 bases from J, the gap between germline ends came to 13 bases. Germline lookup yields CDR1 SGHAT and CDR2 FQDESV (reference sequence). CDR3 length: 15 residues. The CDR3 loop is CASSLEGFPSTEAFF. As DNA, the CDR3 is TGTGCCAGCAGCTTAGAGGGGTTTCCGAGCACTGAAGCTTTCTTT.

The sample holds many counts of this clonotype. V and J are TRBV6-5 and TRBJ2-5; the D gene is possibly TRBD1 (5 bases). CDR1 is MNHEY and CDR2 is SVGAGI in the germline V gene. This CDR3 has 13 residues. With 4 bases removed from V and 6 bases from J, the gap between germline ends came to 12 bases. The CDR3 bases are TGTGCCAGCAGTTCTTGGGGCGGAAAGACCCAGTACTTC. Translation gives CASSSWGGKTQYF.

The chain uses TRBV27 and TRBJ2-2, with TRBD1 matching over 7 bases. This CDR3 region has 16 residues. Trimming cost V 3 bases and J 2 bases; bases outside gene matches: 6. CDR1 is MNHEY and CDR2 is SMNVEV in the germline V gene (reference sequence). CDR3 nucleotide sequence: TGTGCCAGCAGTTTCGTCGACAGGGCAAACACCGGGGAGCTGTTTTTT. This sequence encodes CASSFVDRANTGELFF.

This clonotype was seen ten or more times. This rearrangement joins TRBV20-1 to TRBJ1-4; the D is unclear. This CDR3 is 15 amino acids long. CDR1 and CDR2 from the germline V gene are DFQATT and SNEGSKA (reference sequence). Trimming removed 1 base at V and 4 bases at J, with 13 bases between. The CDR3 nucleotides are TGCAGTGCTAGAGTTGAGGCCCCCTTTAATGAAAAACTGTTTTTT. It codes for CSARVEAPFNEKLFF.

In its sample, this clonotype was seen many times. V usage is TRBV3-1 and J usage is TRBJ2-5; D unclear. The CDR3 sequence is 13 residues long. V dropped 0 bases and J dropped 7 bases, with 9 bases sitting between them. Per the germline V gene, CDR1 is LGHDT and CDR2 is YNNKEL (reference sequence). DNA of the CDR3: TGTGCCAGCAGCCAAGAACGTTGGGGGACCCAGTACTTC. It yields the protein CASSQERWGTQYF.

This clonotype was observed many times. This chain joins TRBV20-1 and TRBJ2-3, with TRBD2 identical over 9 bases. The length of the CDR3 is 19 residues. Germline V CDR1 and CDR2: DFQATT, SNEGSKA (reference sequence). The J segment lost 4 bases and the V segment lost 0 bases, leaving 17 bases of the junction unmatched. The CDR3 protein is CSARDRTGTSRGGPDTQYF. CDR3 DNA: TGCAGTGCTAGAGATCGCACCGGGACTAGCAGAGGGGGGCCAGATACGCAGTATTTT.

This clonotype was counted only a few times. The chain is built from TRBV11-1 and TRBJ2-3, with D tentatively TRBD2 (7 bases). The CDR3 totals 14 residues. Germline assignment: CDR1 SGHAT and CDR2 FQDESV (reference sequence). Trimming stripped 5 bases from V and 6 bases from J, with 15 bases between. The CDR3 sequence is CASSPLGGRDTQYF. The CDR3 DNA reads TGTGCCAGCAGCCCTCTCGGGGGGCGGGATACGCAGTATTTT. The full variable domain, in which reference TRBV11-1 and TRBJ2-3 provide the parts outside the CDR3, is EAEVAQSPRYKITEKSQAVAFWCDPISGHATLYWYRQILGQGPELLVQFQDESVVDDSQLPKDRFSAERLKGVDSTLKIQPAELGDSAMYLCASSPLGGRDTQYFGPGTRLTVL.

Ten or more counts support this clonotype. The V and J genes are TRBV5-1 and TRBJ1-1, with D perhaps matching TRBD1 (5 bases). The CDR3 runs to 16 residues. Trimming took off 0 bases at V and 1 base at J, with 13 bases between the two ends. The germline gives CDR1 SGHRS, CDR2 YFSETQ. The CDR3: CASSLEWVRANTEAFF. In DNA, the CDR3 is TGCGCCAGCAGCTTGGAGTGGGTCAGGGCGAACACTGAAGCTTTCTTT.

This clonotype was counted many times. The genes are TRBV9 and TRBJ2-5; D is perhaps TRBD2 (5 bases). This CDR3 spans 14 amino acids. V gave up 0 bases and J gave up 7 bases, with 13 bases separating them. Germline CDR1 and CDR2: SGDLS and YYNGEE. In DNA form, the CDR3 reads TGTGCCAGCAGCGTAGAACCCGGGATCGCGACCCAGTACTTC. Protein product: CASSVEPGIATQYF.

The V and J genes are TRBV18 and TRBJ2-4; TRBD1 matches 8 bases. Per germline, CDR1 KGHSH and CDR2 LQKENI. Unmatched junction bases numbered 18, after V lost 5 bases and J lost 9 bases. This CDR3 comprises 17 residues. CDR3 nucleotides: TGTGCCAGCTCAGCAGGAGACAGGGGCCTGAAGTACGGCATTCAGTACTTC. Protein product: CASSAGDRGLKYGIQYF.

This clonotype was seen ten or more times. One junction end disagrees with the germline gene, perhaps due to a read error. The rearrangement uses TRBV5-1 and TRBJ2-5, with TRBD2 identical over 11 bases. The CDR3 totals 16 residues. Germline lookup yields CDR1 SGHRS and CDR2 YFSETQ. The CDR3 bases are TGCGCCAGCAGCTTGTCGGTAGCGGGGGGGCAAGGGACCCAGTACTTC. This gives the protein CASSLSVAGGQGTQYF.

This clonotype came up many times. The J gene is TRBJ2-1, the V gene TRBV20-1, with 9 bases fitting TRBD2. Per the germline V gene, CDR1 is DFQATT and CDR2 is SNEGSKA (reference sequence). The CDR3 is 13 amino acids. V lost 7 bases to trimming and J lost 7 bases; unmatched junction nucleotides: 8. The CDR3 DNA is TGCAGTGTTGGCGGGGGGGCCTCAAATGAGCAGTTCTTC. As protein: CSVGGGASNEQFF.

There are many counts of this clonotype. CDR3 in amino acids: CASKPGPENTEAFF. Here the CDR3 DNA reads TGTGCCAGCAAGCCGGGACCGGAGAACACTGAAGCTTTCTTT. The chain employs TRBV12-3 or TRBV12-4 and TRBJ1-1; possible D gene TRBD1, 5 bases. The CDR3 spans 14 residues. V lost 7 bases to trimming and J lost 1 base, with 13 bases between them.

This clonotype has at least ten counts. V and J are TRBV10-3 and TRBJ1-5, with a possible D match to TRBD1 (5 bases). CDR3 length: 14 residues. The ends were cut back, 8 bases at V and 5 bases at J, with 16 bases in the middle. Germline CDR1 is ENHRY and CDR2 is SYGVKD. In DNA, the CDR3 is TGTGCCATCTCTCAGGCGGGGGGGGATCAGCCCCAGCATTTT. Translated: CAISQAGGDQPQHF.

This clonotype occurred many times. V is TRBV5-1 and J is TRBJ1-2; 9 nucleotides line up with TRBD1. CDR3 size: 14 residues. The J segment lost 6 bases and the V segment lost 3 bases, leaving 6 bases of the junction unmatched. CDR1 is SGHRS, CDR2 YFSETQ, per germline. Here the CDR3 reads CASSWTGALDGYTF. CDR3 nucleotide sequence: TGCGCCAGCAGCTGGACAGGGGCGTTGGATGGCTACACCTTC.

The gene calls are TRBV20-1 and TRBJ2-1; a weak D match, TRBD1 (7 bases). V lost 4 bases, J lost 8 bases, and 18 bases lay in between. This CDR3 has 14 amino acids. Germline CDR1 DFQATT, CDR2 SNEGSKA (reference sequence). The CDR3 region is CSATDREAVHEQFF. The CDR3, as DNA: TGCAGTGCTACTGACAGGGAGGCCGTCCATGAGCAGTTCTTC.

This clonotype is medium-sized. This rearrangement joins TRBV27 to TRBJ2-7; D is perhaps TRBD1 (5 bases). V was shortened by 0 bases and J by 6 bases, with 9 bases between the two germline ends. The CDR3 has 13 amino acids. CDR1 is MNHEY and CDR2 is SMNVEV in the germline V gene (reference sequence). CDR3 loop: CASSLSGATEQYF. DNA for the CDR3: TGTGCCAGCAGTTTATCAGGGGCCACCGAGCAGTACTTC.

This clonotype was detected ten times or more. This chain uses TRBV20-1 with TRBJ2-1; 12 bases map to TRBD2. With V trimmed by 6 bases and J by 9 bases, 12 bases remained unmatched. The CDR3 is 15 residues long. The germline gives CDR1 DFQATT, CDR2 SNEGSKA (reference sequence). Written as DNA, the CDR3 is TGCAGTGCCCCATCCCCTAGCGGGGGGGCGGTTGAGCAGTTCTTC. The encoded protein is CSAPSPSGGAVEQFF.

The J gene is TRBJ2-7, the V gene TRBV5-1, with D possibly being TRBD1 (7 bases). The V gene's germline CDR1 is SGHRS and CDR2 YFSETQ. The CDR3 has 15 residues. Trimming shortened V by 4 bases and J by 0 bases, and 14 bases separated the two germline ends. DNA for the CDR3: TGCGCCAGCAGCCCCTCAGGGGGGAACTCCTACGAGCAGTACTTC. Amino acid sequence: CASSPSGGNSYEQYF.

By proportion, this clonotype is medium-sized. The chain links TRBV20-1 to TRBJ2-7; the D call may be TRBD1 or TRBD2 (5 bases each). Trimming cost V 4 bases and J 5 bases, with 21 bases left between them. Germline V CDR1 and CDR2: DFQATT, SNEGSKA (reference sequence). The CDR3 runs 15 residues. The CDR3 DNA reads TGCAGTGCTACATTACCGGGACCGCTACTGGACGAGCAGTACTTC. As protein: CSATLPGPLLDEQYF.

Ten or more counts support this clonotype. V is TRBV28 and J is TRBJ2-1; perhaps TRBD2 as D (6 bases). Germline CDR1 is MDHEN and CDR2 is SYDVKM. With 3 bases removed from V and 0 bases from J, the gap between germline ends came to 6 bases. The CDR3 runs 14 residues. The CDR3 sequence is CASSFGSSYNEQFF. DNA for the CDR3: TGTGCCAGCAGTTTCGGGAGCTCCTACAATGAGCAGTTCTTC. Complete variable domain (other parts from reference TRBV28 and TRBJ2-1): DVKVTQSSRYLVKRTGEKVFLECVQDMDHENMFWYRQDPGLGLRLIYFSYDVKMKEKGDIPEGYSVSREKKERFSLILESASTNQTSMYLCASSFGSSYNEQFFGPGTRLTVL.

The CDR3 bases are TGTGCCAGCAGTCCGGGACAGGGGGCCGCTACTAGGGAGCAGTACTTC. It is translated as CASSPGQGAATREQYF. This chain connects TRBV28 to TRBJ2-7; the match to TRBD1 covers 12 bases. The CDR3 spans 16 residues. Germline lookup yields CDR1 MDHEN and CDR2 SYDVKM. V lost 5 bases and J lost 7; bases outside the gene matches: 12.

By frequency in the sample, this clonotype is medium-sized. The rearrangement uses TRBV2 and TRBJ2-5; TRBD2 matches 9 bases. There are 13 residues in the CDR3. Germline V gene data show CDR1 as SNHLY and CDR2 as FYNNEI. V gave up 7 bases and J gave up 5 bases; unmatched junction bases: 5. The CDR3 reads CASKRGAGETQYF. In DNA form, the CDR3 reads TGTGCCAGCAAGCGGGGGGCCGGGGAGACCCAGTACTTC.

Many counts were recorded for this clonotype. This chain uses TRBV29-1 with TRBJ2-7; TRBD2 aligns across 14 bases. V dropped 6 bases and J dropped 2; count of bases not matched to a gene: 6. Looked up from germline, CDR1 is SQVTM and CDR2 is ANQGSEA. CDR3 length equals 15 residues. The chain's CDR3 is CSVDGLAGGPYEQYF. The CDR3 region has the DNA TGCAGCGTCGATGGACTAGCGGGAGGCCCCTACGAGCAGTACTTC.